This T cell receptor (beta chain) was identified in a study of identical twins. The study's findings and limits: A cross-sectional statistical analysis, not follow-up of the same donors, supported the conclusions. The more abundant beta clonotypes in cord blood had fewer insertions, and memory repertoires did not show this.

One entry per CDR3 protein results from TCRdb running MiXCR on the 5' RACE reads. The sample carries roughly 250,000 distinct CDR3 sequences, more than 13% recorded once. Germline-derived CDR1 and CDR2 are SGHKS and YYEKEE (reference sequence). V was pared by 4 bases and J by 3 bases, with 10 bases of the junction left unmatched. The CDR3 covers 16 residues. As to this clonotype: Its matching antigen is unknown.

The material sequenced was memory (CD45RO+) T cells sorted from blood. The chain recombines TRBV5-5 with TRBJ2-5; 9 nucleotides align to TRBD2. This TCR derives from a woman aged 18-29 years in good health. The CDR3, as DNA: TGTGCCAGCAGCGGAAGACTAGCGGTACATAAAGAGACCCAGTACTTC. The encoded protein is CASSGRLAVHKETQYF.